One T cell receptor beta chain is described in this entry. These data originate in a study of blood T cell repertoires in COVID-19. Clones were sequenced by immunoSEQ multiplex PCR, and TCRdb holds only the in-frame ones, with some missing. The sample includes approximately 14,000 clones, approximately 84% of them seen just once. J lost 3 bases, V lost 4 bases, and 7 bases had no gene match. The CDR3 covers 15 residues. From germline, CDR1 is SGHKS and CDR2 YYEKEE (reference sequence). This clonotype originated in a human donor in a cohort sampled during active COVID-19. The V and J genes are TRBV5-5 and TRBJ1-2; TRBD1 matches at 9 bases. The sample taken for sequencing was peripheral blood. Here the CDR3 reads CASSLGQGRDYGYTF. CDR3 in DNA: TGTGCCAGCAGCCTTGGACAGGGGAGGGACTATGGCTACACCTTC.